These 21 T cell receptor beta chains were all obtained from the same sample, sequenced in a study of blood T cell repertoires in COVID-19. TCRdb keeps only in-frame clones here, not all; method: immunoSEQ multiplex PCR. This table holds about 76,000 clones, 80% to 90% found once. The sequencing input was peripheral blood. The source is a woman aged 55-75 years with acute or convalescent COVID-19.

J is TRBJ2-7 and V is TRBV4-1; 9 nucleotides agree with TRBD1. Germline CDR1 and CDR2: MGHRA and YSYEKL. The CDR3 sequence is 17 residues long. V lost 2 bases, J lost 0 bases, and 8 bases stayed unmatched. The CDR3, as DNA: TGCGCCAGCAGCCAAATTACCGGGACAGGGAGCTCCTACGAGCAGTACTTC. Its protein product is CASSQITGTGSSYEQYF.

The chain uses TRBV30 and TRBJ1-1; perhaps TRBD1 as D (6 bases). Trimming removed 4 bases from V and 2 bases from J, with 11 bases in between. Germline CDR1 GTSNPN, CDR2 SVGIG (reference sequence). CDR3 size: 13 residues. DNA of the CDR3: TGTGCCTGGAAAAGGACAGTCAACACTGAAGCTTTCTTT. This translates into CAWKRTVNTEAFF.

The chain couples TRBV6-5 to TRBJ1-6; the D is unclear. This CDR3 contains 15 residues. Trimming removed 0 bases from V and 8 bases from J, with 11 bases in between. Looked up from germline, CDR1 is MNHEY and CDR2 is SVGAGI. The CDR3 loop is CASSYSSEADSPLHF. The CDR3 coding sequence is TGTGCCAGCAGTTACTCGAGCGAGGCAGATTCACCCCTCCACTTT.

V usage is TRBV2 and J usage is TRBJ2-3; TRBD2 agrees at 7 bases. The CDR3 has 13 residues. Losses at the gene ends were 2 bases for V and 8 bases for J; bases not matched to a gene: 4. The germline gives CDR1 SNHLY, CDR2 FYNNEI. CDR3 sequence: CASSEWASGTQYF. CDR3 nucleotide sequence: TGTGCCAGCAGTGAATGGGCTAGCGGTACGCAGTATTTT.

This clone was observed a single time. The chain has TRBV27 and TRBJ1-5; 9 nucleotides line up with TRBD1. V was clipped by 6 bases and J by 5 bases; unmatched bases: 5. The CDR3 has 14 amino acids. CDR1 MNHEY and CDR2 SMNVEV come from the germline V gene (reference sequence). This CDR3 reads CASSRDRVYQPQHF. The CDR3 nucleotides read TGTGCCAGCAGCCGGGACAGGGTGTATCAGCCCCAGCATTTT.

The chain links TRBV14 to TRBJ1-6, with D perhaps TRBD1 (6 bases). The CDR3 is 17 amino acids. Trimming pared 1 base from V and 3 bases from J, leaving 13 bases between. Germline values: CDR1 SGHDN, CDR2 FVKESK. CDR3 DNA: TGTGCCAGCAGCCAAGGAGTAAGAGGGGGCTATAATTCACCCCTCCACTTT. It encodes CASSQGVRGGYNSPLHF.

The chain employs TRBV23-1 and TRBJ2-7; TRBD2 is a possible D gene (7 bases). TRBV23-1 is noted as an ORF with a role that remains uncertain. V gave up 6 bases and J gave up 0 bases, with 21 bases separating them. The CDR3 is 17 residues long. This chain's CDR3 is CASSHNCSGGSSYEQYV. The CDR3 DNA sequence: TGCGCCAGCAGCCACAATTGTTCGGGGGGCAGCTCCTACGAGCAGTACGTC.

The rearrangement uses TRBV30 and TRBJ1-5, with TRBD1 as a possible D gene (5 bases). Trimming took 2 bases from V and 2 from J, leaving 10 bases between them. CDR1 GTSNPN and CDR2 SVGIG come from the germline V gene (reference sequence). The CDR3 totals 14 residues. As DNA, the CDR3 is TGTGCCTGGAGTCGTTTAGGGGGCAATCAGCCCCAGCATTTT. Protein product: CAWSRLGGNQPQHF.

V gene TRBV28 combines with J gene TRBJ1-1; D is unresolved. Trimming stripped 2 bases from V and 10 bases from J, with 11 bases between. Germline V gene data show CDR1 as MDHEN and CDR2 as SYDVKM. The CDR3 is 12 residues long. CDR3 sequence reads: CASSLQSTGAFF. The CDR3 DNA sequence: TGTGCCAGCAGTTTACAGAGTACGGGAGCTTTCTTT.

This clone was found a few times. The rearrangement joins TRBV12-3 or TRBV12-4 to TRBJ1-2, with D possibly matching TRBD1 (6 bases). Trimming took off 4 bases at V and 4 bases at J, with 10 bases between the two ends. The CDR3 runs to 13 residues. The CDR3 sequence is CASSYQGPYGYTF. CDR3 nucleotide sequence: TGTGCCAGCAGTTATCAGGGGCCCTATGGCTACACCTTC.

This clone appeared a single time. The CDR3 protein is CASSLGLAGGLKNIQYF. CDR3 in DNA: TGTGCCAGCAGCTTAGGACTAGCGGGGGGGCTAAAAAACATTCAGTACTTC. The chain is built from TRBV7-9 and TRBJ2-4; TRBD2 matches at 14 bases. This CDR3 region has 17 residues. Losses at the gene ends were 1 base for V and 4 bases for J; bases not matched to a gene: 3. Germline CDR1 and CDR2: SEHNR and FQNEAQ (reference sequence).

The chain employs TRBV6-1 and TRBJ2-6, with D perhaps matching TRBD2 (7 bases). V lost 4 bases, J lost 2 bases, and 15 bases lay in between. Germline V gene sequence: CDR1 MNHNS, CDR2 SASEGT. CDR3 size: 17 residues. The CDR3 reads CASSAAGASPGANVLTF. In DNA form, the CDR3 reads TGTGCCAGCAGTGCCGCGGGGGCCTCCCCTGGGGCCAACGTCCTGACTTTC.

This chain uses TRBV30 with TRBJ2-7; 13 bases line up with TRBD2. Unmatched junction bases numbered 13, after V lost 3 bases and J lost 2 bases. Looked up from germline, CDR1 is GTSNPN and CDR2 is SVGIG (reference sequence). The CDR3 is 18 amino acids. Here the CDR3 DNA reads TGTGCCTGGAGCCCCATCGTTGGACTAGCGGGGGCCACCTACGAGCAGTACTTC. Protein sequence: CAWSPIVGLAGATYEQYF.

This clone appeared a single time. CDR3 region: CASSQGAFHNSPLHF. CDR3 nucleotides: TGTGCCAGCAGCCAAGGGGCATTCCACAATTCACCCCTCCACTTT. J is TRBJ1-6 and V is TRBV3-1 (or the pseudogene TRBV3-2); D remains unclear. The CDR3 extends over 15 amino acids. Trimming took off 1 base at V and 7 bases at J, with 11 bases between the two ends. CDR1 LGHDT and CDR2 YNNKEL come from the germline V gene (reference sequence).

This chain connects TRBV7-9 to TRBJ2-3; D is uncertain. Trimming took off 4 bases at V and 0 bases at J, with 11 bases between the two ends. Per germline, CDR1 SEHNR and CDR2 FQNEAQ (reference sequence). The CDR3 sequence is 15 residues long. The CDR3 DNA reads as TGTGCCAGCAGCTCGCGTCTCGTGAGCACAGATACGCAGTATTTT. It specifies CASSSRLVSTDTQYF.

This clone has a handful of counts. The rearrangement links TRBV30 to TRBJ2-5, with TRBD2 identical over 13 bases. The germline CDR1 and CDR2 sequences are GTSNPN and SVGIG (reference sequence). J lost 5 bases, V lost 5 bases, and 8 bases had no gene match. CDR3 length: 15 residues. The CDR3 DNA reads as TGTGCCTGGCAAACTAGCGGGGGGGCCGCGGAGACCCAGTACTTC. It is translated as CAWQTSGGAAETQYF.

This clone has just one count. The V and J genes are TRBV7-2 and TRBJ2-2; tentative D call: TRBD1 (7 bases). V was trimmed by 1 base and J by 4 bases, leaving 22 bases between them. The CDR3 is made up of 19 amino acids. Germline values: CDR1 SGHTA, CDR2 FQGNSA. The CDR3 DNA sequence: TGTGCCAGCAGCTTAGGTGGAGGACTAAACACAGGGGCCACCGGGGAGCTGTTTTTT. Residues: CASSLGGGLNTGATGELFF. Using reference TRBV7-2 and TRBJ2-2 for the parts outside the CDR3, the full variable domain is GAGVSQSPSNKVTEKGKDVELRCDPISGHTALYWYRQSLGQGLEFLIYFQGNSAPDKSGLPSDRFSAERTGGSVSTLTIQRTQQEDSAVYLCASSLGGGLNTGATGELFFGEGSRLTVL.

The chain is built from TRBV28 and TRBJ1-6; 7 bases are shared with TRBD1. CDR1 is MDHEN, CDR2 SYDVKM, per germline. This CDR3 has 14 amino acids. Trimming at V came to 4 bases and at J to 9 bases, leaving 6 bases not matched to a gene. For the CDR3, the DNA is TGTGCCAGCAGTTCGCAGGGGGAAGCTTCACCCCTCCACTTT. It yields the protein CASSSQGEASPLHF.

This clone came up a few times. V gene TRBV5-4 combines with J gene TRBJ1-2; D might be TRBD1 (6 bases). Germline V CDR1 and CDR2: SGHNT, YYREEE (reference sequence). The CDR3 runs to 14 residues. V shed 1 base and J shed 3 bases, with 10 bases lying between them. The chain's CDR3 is CASSLRTEYYGYTF. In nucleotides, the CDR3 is TGTGCCAGCAGCTTGCGGACAGAATACTATGGCTACACCTTC.

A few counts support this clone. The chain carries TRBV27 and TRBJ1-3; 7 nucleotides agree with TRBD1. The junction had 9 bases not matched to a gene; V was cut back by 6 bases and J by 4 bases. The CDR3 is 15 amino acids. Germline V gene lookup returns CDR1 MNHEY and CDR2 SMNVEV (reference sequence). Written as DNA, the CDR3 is TGTGCCAGCAGCCGACAGGGTTCGGGAGGAAACACCATATATTTT. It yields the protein CASSRQGSGGNTIYF.

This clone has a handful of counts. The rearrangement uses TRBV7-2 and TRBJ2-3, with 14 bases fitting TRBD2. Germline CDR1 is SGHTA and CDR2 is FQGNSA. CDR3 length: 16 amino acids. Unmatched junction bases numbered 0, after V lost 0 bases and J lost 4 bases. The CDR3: CASSLAGLAGADTQYF. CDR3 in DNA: TGTGCCAGCAGCTTAGCGGGACTAGCGGGGGCAGATACGCAGTATTTT. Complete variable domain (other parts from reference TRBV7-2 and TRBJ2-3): GAGVSQSPSNKVTEKGKDVELRCDPISGHTALYWYRQSLGQGLEFLIYFQGNSAPDKSGLPSDRFSAERTGGSVSTLTIQRTQQEDSAVYLCASSLAGLAGADTQYFGPGTRLTVL.